Listed here is a single TCR beta chain. This sample was taken from a study of blood T cell repertoires in COVID-19. Across the study: Material from acute and convalescent COVID-19 was sourced from the United States, Italy and Spain.

In the study's own analysis: From reference gene primer amplification, estimates of nucleated cell counts were derived. Libraries were prepared by immunoSEQ multiplex PCR; TCRdb keeps only in-frame clonotypes and omits some of them. Clone size and the V and J calls come from that table; the DNA yielded D and trimming. The profile covers roughly 250,000 clones, with 83% appearing a single time and roughly 5.5% taken by the ten largest. V shed 3 bases and J shed 0 bases, with 12 bases lying between them. The CDR3 contains 15 residues. Germline V gene sequence: CDR1 SGHDT, CDR2 YYEEEE. The sequence was collected from a human donor in a cohort sampled during active COVID-19. The chain links TRBV5-6 to TRBJ1-1; tentatively, D is TRBD1 (5 bases). The specimen was peripheral blood. CDR3 in amino acids: CASSSRVGMNTEAFF. Written as DNA, the CDR3 is TGTGCCAGCAGCTCCAGGGTCGGAATGAACACTGAAGCTTTCTTT.